This TCR beta chain was retrieved from a study of blood T cell repertoires in COVID-19. Across the whole study: Samples of COVID-19 (acute and convalescent) were obtained from the United States, Italy and Spain. From T cells, B-cell-depleted T cells, or PBMCs came the material, which was cDNA or gDNA.

Original handling: Reference gene primer amplification yielded estimated nucleated cell counts. TCRdb's table, derived via immunoSEQ multiplex PCR, lists solely in-frame clones and lacks some. V, J and clone size were drawn from that table, and D and trimming were deduced from the DNA. The sample has roughly 55,000 clones, 80% to 85% seen once. This receptor was obtained from a woman aged 55-69 years with acute or convalescent COVID-19. Material: peripheral blood.

CDR3 nucleotide sequence: TGTGCCAGTAGCGGTCATGCGGGGTCCACTGAAGCTTTCTTT. Residues: CASSGHAGSTEAFF. The rearrangement joins TRBV19 to TRBJ1-1, with D unresolved. Germline V gene lookup returns CDR1 LNHDA and CDR2 SQIVND (reference sequence). The V end lost 6 bases, the J end lost 4 bases, and 15 bases lay between the germline ends. The CDR3 totals 14 residues.